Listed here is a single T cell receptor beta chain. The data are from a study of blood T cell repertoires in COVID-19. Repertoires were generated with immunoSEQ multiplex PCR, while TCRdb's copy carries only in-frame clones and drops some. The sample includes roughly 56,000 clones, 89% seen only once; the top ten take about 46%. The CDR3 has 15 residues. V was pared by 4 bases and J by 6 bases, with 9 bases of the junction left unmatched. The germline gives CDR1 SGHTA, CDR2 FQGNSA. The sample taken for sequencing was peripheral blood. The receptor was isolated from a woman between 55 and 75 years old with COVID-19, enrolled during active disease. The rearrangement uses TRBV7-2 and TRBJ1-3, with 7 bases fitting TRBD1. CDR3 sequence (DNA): TGTGCCAGCAGCTCGGGACAGCGGGCCCCAAACACCATATATTTT. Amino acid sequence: CASSSGQRAPNTIYF.